These 20 T cell receptor beta chains share one sample of origin, sequenced in a study of cytomegalovirus exposure and HLA in healthy donors. Measured with immunoSEQ multiplex PCR; TCRdb has only the in-frame clones, and not every one. The sample lists around 400,000 clones, roughly 88% seen once, with under 0.95% in the top ten. The sequenced sample was PBMCs. These receptors came from a woman between 18 and 30 years old in good health and CMV-seronegative.

This chain connects TRBV7-9 to TRBJ1-4; the D gene is possibly TRBD1 (5 bases). V lost 4 bases, J lost 4 bases, and 10 bases lay in between. Germline V gene lookup returns CDR1 SEHNR and CDR2 FQNEAQ (reference sequence). This CDR3 is built from 14 residues. DNA of the CDR3: TGTGCCAGCAGCTCGGACACGAGTAATGAAAAACTGTTTTTT. It codes for CASSSDTSNEKLFF.

The chain has TRBV7-9 and TRBJ2-7; possibly TRBD2 for D (6 bases). Germline lookup yields CDR1 SEHNR and CDR2 FQNEAQ (reference sequence). The CDR3 is made up of 14 amino acids. The germline V and J ends were trimmed by 3 bases and 3 bases, with 12 bases remaining between them. CDR3 bases: TGTGCCAGCAGCTTGGGGCAGGGACTCTACGAGCAGTACTTC. Amino acid sequence: CASSLGQGLYEQYF.

This clone has a single count. The chain recombines TRBV18 with TRBJ2-5, with TRBD2 matching over 10 bases. CDR3 size: 15 residues. After removal of 3 bases from V and 4 bases from J, the junction contained 5 bases not matched to a gene. Germline assignment: CDR1 KGHSH and CDR2 LQKENI. The CDR3: CASSPAAGGGETQYF. The CDR3 DNA follows: TGTGCCAGCTCACCGGCAGCGGGAGGGGGAGAGACCCAGTACTTC.

CDR3 sequence reads: CASSERLALNGDTQYF. CDR3 DNA sequence: TGTGCCAGCAGTGAGCGCCTAGCGTTAAATGGAGATACGCAGTATTTT. This chain connects TRBV2 to TRBJ2-3; D is possibly TRBD2 (6 bases). V lost 3 bases and J 5 bases, leaving 18 bases between the germline ends. The germline CDR1 and CDR2 sequences are SNHLY and FYNNEI. This CDR3 is 16 amino acids long.

This clone was counted once. V gene TRBV4-2 combines with J gene TRBJ1-4, with D hard to call. The ends were cut back, 4 bases at V and 5 bases at J, with 17 bases in the middle. This CDR3 has 16 amino acids. Per the germline V gene, CDR1 is LGHNA and CDR2 is YNFKEQ. The CDR3 here is CASSRSLSERNEKLFF. DNA for the CDR3: TGTGCCAGCAGCCGGAGTCTTAGCGAAAGAAATGAAAAACTGTTTTTT.

The chain has TRBV11-2 and TRBJ1-1, with TRBD1 identical over 8 bases. There are 13 residues in the CDR3. After removal of 4 bases from V and 8 bases from J, the junction contained 6 bases not matched to a gene. The germline gives CDR1 SGHAT, CDR2 FQNNGV. The DNA of the CDR3 is TGTGCCAGCAGCTCCGGGACAGGTCTAGAAGCTTTCTTT. Amino acid sequence: CASSSGTGLEAFF.

Regarding this clone: At the DNA level, this CDR3 is encoded by other sequences in the same sample as well. V gene TRBV29-1 combines with J gene TRBJ1-2; 8 bases line up with TRBD1. This CDR3 is 13 amino acids long. Germline V CDR1 and CDR2: SQVTM, ANQGSEA. V gave up 6 bases and J gave up 0 bases; unmatched junction bases: 3. The CDR3 DNA reads as TGCAGCGTCGGGACAGGAGCTAACTATGGCTACACCTTC. This gives the protein CSVGTGANYGYTF.

The chain couples TRBV7-9 to TRBJ2-3; TRBD2 is a possible D gene (5 bases). V lost 5 bases and J 1 base, leaving 13 bases between the germline ends. CDR3 length: 15 residues. Germline CDR1 and CDR2: SEHNR and FQNEAQ (reference sequence). The CDR3 sequence: CASSLGLDRTDTQYF. The CDR3 DNA is TGTGCCAGCAGCCTCGGACTCGACCGCACAGATACGCAGTATTTT. Combining the CDR3 with reference TRBV7-9 and TRBJ2-3 gives the whole variable domain DTGVSQNPRHKITKRGQNVTFRCDPISEHNRLYWYRQTLGQGPEFLTYFQNEAQLEKSRLLSDRFSAERPKGSFSTLEIQRTEQGDSAMYLCASSLGLDRTDTQYFGPGTRLTVL.

The chain couples TRBV7-6 to TRBJ1-3; 10 bases are shared with TRBD1. V was clipped by 7 bases and J by 3 bases; unmatched bases: 9. The CDR3 length is 16 residues. Germline CDR1 reads SGHVS; CDR2 reads FNYEAQ. CDR3 sequence: CASTGTGVYGGNTIYF. CDR3 DNA: TGTGCCAGCACGGGGACAGGGGTTTACGGTGGAAACACCATATATTTT.

This rearrangement joins TRBV6-4 to TRBJ2-3; D ambiguous. CDR3 size: 13 residues. Trimming stripped 0 bases from V and 3 bases from J, with 4 bases between. Germline-derived CDR1 and CDR2 are MRHNA and SNTAGT. The CDR3, as DNA: TGTGCCAGCAGTGACTCACGGACAGATACGCAGTATTTT. As protein: CASSDSRTDTQYF.

In its sample, this clone was seen a few times. The chain combines TRBV15 with TRBJ1-1, with unresolved D. Looked up from germline, CDR1 is LNHNV and CDR2 is YYDKDF (reference sequence). The CDR3 is 14 residues long. The V gene lost 0 bases and the J gene lost 4 bases, with 9 bases spanning the gap. For the CDR3, the DNA is TGTGCCACCAGCAGAGATGGGGAGTCCACTGAAGCTTTCTTT. Residues: CATSRDGESTEAFF.

This clone came up once. The rearrangement joins TRBV28 to TRBJ2-1; 9 bases fit TRBD2. The CDR3 has 15 residues. Germline CDR1 reads MDHEN; CDR2 reads SYDVKM. V shed 7 bases, J shed 7 bases, and the junction held 11 bases outside the gene matches. The CDR3 is CASMSAGGPGNEQFF. CDR3 DNA: TGTGCCAGCATGTCGGCGGGGGGGCCTGGTAATGAGCAGTTCTTC.

This clone was observed once. The CDR3 bases are TGTGCCAGCAGCGGGGGGTATGGGGCCTACGAGCAGTACTTC. Amino acids: CASSGGYGAYEQYF. The rearrangement uses TRBV7-2 and TRBJ2-7, with a possible D match to TRBD2 (6 bases). Looked up from germline, CDR1 is SGHTA and CDR2 is FQGNSA. This CDR3 spans 14 amino acids. Trimming removed 5 bases at V and 2 bases at J, with 13 bases between.

CDR3 sequence (DNA): TGTGCCAGTAGTATATACGCAGGGGGCTACGAGCAGTACTTC. Translating it yields CASSIYAGGYEQYF. This chain connects TRBV19 to TRBJ2-7; 7 nucleotides align to TRBD1. The V and J ends lost 2 bases and 3 bases, in that order; junction bases with no gene match: 4. Looked up from germline, CDR1 is LNHDA and CDR2 is SQIVND (reference sequence). CDR3 size: 14 residues.

V usage is TRBV12-5 and J usage is TRBJ2-3, with D possibly TRBD2 on 6 matching bases. V lost 0 bases and J lost 2, with 12 bases in between. The CDR3 consists of 16 residues. Germline assignment: CDR1 LGHNT and CDR2 FRNRAP. CDR3 loop: CASGLVSTRNTDTQYF. As DNA, the CDR3 is TGTGCTAGTGGTTTGGTCTCGACTAGGAACACAGATACGCAGTATTTT.

Comments on this clone: The sample contains more than one DNA sequence encoding this CDR3. The CDR3 DNA sequence: TGCGCCAGCAGCCAAGACGGGTACGAGCAGTACTTC. It yields the protein CASSQDGYEQYF. The rearrangement uses TRBV4-1 and TRBJ2-7; D not certain. The CDR3 is made up of 12 amino acids. V was cut by 0 bases and J by 4 bases, with 4 bases left in between. Germline values: CDR1 MGHRA, CDR2 YSYEKL.

The chain has TRBV29-1 and TRBJ2-3, with D maybe TRBD2 (7 bases). Between the trimmed V and J ends, which lost 5 bases and 1 base, there was a span of 10 bases. The germline V gene has CDR1 SQVTM and CDR2 ANQGSEA. CDR3 size: 13 residues. The CDR3 coding sequence is TGCAGCGTTAGGGGGGGCGGCACAGATACGCAGTATTTT. Residues: CSVRGGGTDTQYF.

The chain links TRBV28 to TRBJ2-2; D might be TRBD2 (6 bases). V was pared by 4 bases and J by 7 bases, with 10 bases between. In germline, CDR1 is MDHEN, CDR2 SYDVKM. The CDR3 contains 13 residues. The CDR3 sequence is CASSSGTGGELFF. The DNA for the CDR3 is TGTGCCAGCAGTTCCGGGACTGGCGGGGAGCTGTTTTTT.

This chain connects TRBV5-5 to TRBJ2-7, with TRBD2 as a possible D gene (6 bases). The CDR3 length is 15 residues. Trimming removed 2 bases at V and 5 bases at J, with 17 bases between. CDR1 and CDR2 (germline): SGHKS, YYEKEE (reference sequence). This CDR3 is CASSLISSPSDEQYF. In DNA, the CDR3 is TGTGCCAGCAGCTTAATTTCAAGCCCTAGCGACGAGCAGTACTTC. The whole variable domain, filled in from reference TRBV5-5 and TRBJ2-7, reads DAGVTQSPTHLIKTRGQQVTLRCSPISGHKSVSWYQQVLGQGPQFIFQYYEKEERGRGNFPDRFSARQFPNYSSELNVNALLLGDSALYLCASSLISSPSDEQYFGPGTRLTVT.

The chain recombines TRBV30 with TRBJ2-5, with D possibly TRBD1 on 5 matching bases. The CDR3 sequence is 13 residues long. V was cut by 0 bases and J by 7 bases, with 12 bases left in between. The germline gives CDR1 GTSNPN, CDR2 SVGIG (reference sequence). CDR3 in DNA: TGTGCCTGGAGTGTGTTGGCTAGGGGGACCCAGTACTTC. Amino acids: CAWSVLARGTQYF. Together with reference TRBV30 and TRBJ2-5, the CDR3 gives the full variable domain: SQTIHQWPATLVQPVGSPLSLECTVEGTSNPNLYWYRQAAGRGLQLLFYSVGIGQISSEVPQNLSASRPQDRQFILSSKKLLLSDSGFYLCAWSVLARGTQYFGPGTRLLVL.